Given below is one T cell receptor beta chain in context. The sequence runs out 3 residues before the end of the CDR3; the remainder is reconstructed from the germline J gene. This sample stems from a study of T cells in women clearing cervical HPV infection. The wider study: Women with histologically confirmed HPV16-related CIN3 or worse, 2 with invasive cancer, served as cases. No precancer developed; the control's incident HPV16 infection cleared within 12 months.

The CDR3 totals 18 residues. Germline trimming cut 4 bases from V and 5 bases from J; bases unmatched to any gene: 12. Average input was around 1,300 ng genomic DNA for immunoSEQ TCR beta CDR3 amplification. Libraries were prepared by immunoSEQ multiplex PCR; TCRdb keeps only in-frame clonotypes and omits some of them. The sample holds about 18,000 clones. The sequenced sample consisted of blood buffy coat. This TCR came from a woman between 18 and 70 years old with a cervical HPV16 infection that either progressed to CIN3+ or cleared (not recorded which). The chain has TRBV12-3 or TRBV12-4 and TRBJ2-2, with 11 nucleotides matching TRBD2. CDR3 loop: CASSWTLAGGVLTGELFF. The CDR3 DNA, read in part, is TGTGCCAGCAGTTGGACTCTAGCGGGGGGAGTATTAACCGGGGAG.